A single sample is the source of the 25 T cell receptor beta chains below, sequenced in a study of blood T cells in healthy people across ages. Primed by a sample-barcoded 5' primer and a J-beta primer mix, a second PCR proceeded for 7 to 11 cycles. In TCRdb, the 5' RACE reads were re-called with MiXCR into one record per CDR3 protein. The table lists hundreds of thousands of distinct CDR3 sequences, about 53% of them singletons. Specimen: blood. The receptor set was obtained from a man between 60 and 75 years old in good health.

The chain joins TRBV10-3 to TRBJ2-3, with 10 bases matching TRBD1. The CDR3 contains 16 residues. Trimming cost V 6 bases and J 4 bases; bases outside gene matches: 10. Looked up from germline, CDR1 is ENHRY and CDR2 is SYGVKD. CDR3 DNA: TGTGCCATCAGACCATGGACAGGGGGTCGCGCAGATACGCAGTATTTT. Translated: CAIRPWTGGRADTQYF.

The chain joins TRBV6-6 to TRBJ1-2, with a weak D call TRBD1 (5 bases). In germline, CDR1 is MNHNY, CDR2 SVGAGI (reference sequence). The CDR3 runs to 15 residues. V gave up 3 bases and J gave up 0 bases, with 11 bases separating them. CDR3 amino acids: CASSYPQGSNYGYTF. As DNA, the CDR3 is TGTGCCAGCAGTTATCCCCAGGGCTCTAACTATGGCTACACCTTC.

V and J are TRBV2 and TRBJ2-7; D perhaps matches TRBD2 (5 bases). V was pared by 8 bases and J by 3 bases, with 8 bases between. The germline gives CDR1 SNHLY, CDR2 FYNNEI. The CDR3 is made up of 11 amino acids. CDR3 amino acids: CASGAVYEQYF. CDR3 nucleotide sequence: TGTGCCAGCGGAGCGGTCTACGAGCAGTACTTC.

This clonotype was seen only once. The chain links TRBV6-6 to TRBJ2-5, with D uncertain. Germline CDR1 reads MNHNY; CDR2 reads SVGAGI (reference sequence). This CDR3 contains 16 residues. Deletions cut 6 bases from V and 11 bases from J, with 28 bases between. The CDR3 spells CASRFLIEIGHNEQYF. The CDR3 nucleotides read TGTGCCAGCAGGTTCCTTATAGAGATTGGTCACAATGAGCAGTACTTC.

V gene TRBV5-1 combines with J gene TRBJ2-1; a possible D gene is TRBD1 (7 bases). Judging by the DNA end, TRBJ2-7 fits better; the J call may be wrong. Germline loops: CDR1 SGHRS, CDR2 YFSETQ. This CDR3 has 15 amino acids. CDR3: CASSLLQGGYNEQYF. The CDR3 nucleotides read TGCGCCAGCAGCTTGCTTCAGGGGGGATACAATGAGCAGTACTTC.

The V gene is TRBV3-1, the J gene TRBJ2-3; 7 bases are shared with TRBD2. This CDR3 has 15 amino acids. The germline V gene encodes CDR1 LGHDT and CDR2 YNNKEL (reference sequence). The ends lost 9 bases at V and 6 bases at J; junction bases unmatched: 15. The CDR3 sequence is CASRASGAGSDTQYF. The CDR3 DNA reads TGTGCCAGTCGGGCTAGCGGTGCCGGCTCCGATACGCAGTATTTT.

The chain links TRBV2 to TRBJ1-4; 8 bases agree with TRBD1. Trimming removed 6 bases from V and 3 bases from J; junction bases left unmatched: 3. The CDR3 length is 14 residues. Germline CDR1 reads SNHLY; CDR2 reads FYNNEI. The CDR3 protein is CASRDREPNEKLFF. CDR3 nucleotides: TGTGCCAGCAGGGACAGGGAACCTAATGAAAAACTGTTTTTT.

V gene TRBV20-1 combines with J gene TRBJ2-1; TRBD2 is a possible D gene (6 bases). Germline CDR1 reads DFQATT; CDR2 reads SNEGSKA (reference sequence). CDR3 length: 15 residues. V lost 0 bases and J 2 bases, leaving 11 bases between the germline ends. The CDR3 spells CSARDGGATYNEQFF. The CDR3 DNA follows: TGCAGTGCTAGAGATGGCGGGGCCACCTACAATGAGCAGTTCTTC.

This chain joins TRBV20-1 and TRBJ2-5, with 10 positions matching TRBD1. The V segment lost 3 bases and the J segment 1 base; nucleotides outside the gene matches: 5. Germline CDR1 DFQATT, CDR2 SNEGSKA (reference sequence). This CDR3 has 15 residues. The CDR3: CSARPGQGLQETQYF. CDR3 nucleotides: TGCAGTGCTAGGCCGGGACAGGGGCTCCAAGAGACCCAGTACTTC.

The genes are TRBV5-1 and TRBJ2-4; 9 bases are a match to TRBD2. CDR3 length: 19 amino acids. The V gene's germline CDR1 is SGHRS and CDR2 YFSETQ. J was trimmed by 1 base and V by 4 bases; bases with no gene match: 15. The CDR3 region is CASSHDPGTSRGAKNIQYF. CDR3 nucleotide sequence: TGCGCCAGCAGCCACGATCCAGGGACTAGCCGGGGGGCCAAAAACATTCAGTACTTC.

In its sample, this clonotype was seen a few times. This chain connects TRBV20-1 to TRBJ2-5, with TRBD1 identical over 11 bases. CDR3 length: 13 residues. The germline CDR1 and CDR2 sequences are DFQATT and SNEGSKA (reference sequence). The ends lost 5 bases at V and 4 bases at J; junction bases unmatched: 3. The CDR3 spells CSAPGTGGETQYF. The CDR3, as DNA: TGCAGTGCTCCTGGGACAGGGGGAGAGACCCAGTACTTC.

The V gene is TRBV20-1, the J gene TRBJ2-1; 12 nucleotides align to TRBD2. From germline, CDR1 is DFQATT and CDR2 SNEGSKA (reference sequence). The junction had 9 bases not matched to a gene; V was cut back by 3 bases and J by 9 bases. CDR3 size: 15 residues. In DNA, the CDR3 is TGCAGTGCTAGCCCCCCCCTAGCGGGGGGGCGTGAGCAGTTCTTC. Protein sequence: CSASPPLAGGREQFF.

The DNA of the CDR3 is TGTGCCAGCAGTTCCCCGGGCGGGGGACCCCAGCATTTT. Translated, it gives CASSSPGGGPQHF. The V call is TRBV12-3 or TRBV12-4, the J call TRBJ1-5, with D tentatively TRBD1 (5 bases). V shed 4 bases and J shed 10 bases, with 14 bases lying between them. This CDR3 contains 13 residues.

The chain combines TRBV7-9 with TRBJ1-1; TRBD1 aligns across 10 bases. After removal of 4 bases from V and 1 base from J, the junction contained 3 bases not matched to a gene. This CDR3 has 15 amino acids. Per the germline V gene, CDR1 is SEHNR and CDR2 is FQNEAQ (reference sequence). CDR3 sequence reads: CASSSTGGWNTEAFF. The CDR3, as DNA: TGTGCCAGCAGCTCGACAGGGGGCTGGAACACTGAAGCTTTCTTT.

As DNA, the CDR3 is TGTGCCAGCAGTGGACCGGGGACAGGGGTTCACGAGCAGTACTTC. It is translated as CASSGPGTGVHEQYF. The chain combines TRBV27 with TRBJ2-4; 10 nucleotides line up with TRBD1. The end of the DNA aligns better with TRBJ2-7, so the J call may be wrong. The CDR3 totals 15 residues. CDR1 and CDR2 from the germline V gene are MNHEY and SMNVEV (reference sequence).

This clonotype was counted between two and nine times. The genes are TRBV6-5 and TRBJ2-6, with 11 nucleotides matching TRBD1. V shed 4 bases, J shed 2 bases, and the junction held 1 base outside the gene matches. Germline loops: CDR1 MNHEY, CDR2 SVGAGI. The CDR3 sequence is 16 residues long. In DNA, the CDR3 is TGTGCCAGCAGTTGGACAGGGGGCGCTGGGGCCAACGTCCTGACTTTC. Translated: CASSWTGGAGANVLTF.

This chain connects TRBV20-1 to TRBJ2-1, with D perhaps TRBD2 (7 bases). The CDR3 length is 14 residues. V lost 2 bases, J lost 9 bases, and 17 bases lay in between. Per germline, CDR1 DFQATT and CDR2 SNEGSKA (reference sequence). The DNA of the CDR3 is TGCAGTGCTAGATGGAGGGGGGGCCTTGGTGAGCAGTTCTTC. This encodes CSARWRGGLGEQFF.

This sequence joins TRBV5-1 and TRBJ2-1, with TRBD2 identical over 10 bases. V trimming: 4 bases; J trimming: 0 bases; junction bases outside the gene matches: 7. CDR1 is SGHRS, CDR2 YFSETQ, per germline. The CDR3 totals 17 residues. The CDR3 loop is CASSHGTSVYSYNEQFF. In DNA form, the CDR3 reads TGCGCCAGCAGCCACGGGACTAGCGTATACTCCTACAATGAGCAGTTCTTC.

About this clonotype itself: An end of the junction differs from the germline gene, which may be a read error. The chain uses TRBV7-2 and TRBJ1-6; D remains ambiguous. The CDR3 covers 15 residues. Germline V gene lookup returns CDR1 SGHTA and CDR2 FQGNSA. The CDR3: CASSYGVSYNSPLHF. The CDR3, as DNA: TGTGCCAGCAGCTACGGGGTTTCCTATAATTCACCTCTCCACTTT.

The chain carries TRBV6-4 and TRBJ2-5, with D tentatively TRBD1 (6 bases). Trimming removed 0 bases from V and 1 base from J, with 9 bases in between. The germline gives CDR1 MRHNA, CDR2 SNTAGT. This CDR3 comprises 15 residues. CDR3 bases: TGTGCCAGCAGTGACTCCGTGGGGGCCCAAGAGACCCAGTACTTC. It yields the protein CASSDSVGAQETQYF.

The chain links TRBV14 to TRBJ1-2; TRBD1 agrees at 9 bases. Trimming cost V 0 bases and J 9 bases; bases outside gene matches: 5. Germline CDR1 reads SGHDN; CDR2 reads FVKESK. This CDR3 spans 14 amino acids. In nucleotides, the CDR3 is TGTGCCAGCAGCCAAGATGAGGGGACAGGGAGCTACACCTTC. This gives the protein CASSQDEGTGSYTF.

The genes are TRBV18 and TRBJ2-7; 10 bases line up with TRBD2. The ends lost 0 bases at V and 7 bases at J; junction bases unmatched: 12. The length of the CDR3 is 17 residues. Germline V CDR1 and CDR2: KGHSH, LQKENI. Here the CDR3 reads CASSPPGLASGSDEQYF. DNA for the CDR3: TGTGCCAGCTCACCACCGGGACTGGCTAGCGGGAGCGATGAGCAGTACTTC.

This chain joins TRBV6-2 or TRBV6-3 and TRBJ2-1; D is ambiguous. Trimming took 6 bases from V and 3 from J, leaving 6 bases between them. In germline, CDR1 is MNHEY, CDR2 SVGEGT. The CDR3 covers 12 residues. CDR3 sequence: CASRVGYNEQFF. CDR3 in DNA: TGTGCCAGCAGGGTTGGCTACAATGAGCAGTTCTTC.

Details on this clonotype: Just one base apart from a much larger clone, this may be a read error. The V gene is TRBV3-1, the J gene TRBJ2-5; D not resolved. CDR1 is LGHDT, CDR2 YNNKEL, per germline (reference sequence). The CDR3 is made up of 12 amino acids. With 2 bases removed from V and 1 base from J, the gap between germline ends came to 2 bases. The CDR3 DNA reads as TGTGCCAGCAGCCAACCCCAAGAGACCCAGTACTTC. It translates to CASSQPQETQYF.

This clonotype was observed a few times. V usage is TRBV12-3 or TRBV12-4 and J usage is TRBJ2-1; D not certain. With 5 bases removed from V and 1 base from J, the gap between germline ends came to 9 bases. CDR3 length: 14 residues. The CDR3 here is CASSPIRSYNEQFF. CDR3 nucleotide sequence: TGTGCCAGCAGTCCCATTCGTTCCTACAATGAGCAGTTCTTC.